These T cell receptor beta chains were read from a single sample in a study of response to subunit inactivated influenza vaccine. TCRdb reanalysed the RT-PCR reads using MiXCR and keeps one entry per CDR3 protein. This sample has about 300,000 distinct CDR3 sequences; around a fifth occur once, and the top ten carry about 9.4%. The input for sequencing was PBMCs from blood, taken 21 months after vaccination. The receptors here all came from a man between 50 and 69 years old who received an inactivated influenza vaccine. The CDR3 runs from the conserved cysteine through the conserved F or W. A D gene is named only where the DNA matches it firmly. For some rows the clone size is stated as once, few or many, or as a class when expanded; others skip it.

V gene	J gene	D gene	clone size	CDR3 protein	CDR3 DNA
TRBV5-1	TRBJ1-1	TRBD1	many	CASSTDRGGTEAFF	TGCGCCAGCAGCACCGACAGGGGCGGGACTGAAGCTTTCTTT
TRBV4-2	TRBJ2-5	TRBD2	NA	CASSLGLAGGTAETQYF	TGTGCCAGCAGCCTGGGACTAGCGGGGGGGACAGCAGAGACCCAGTACTTC
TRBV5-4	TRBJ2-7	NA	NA	CASTVDISSYEQYF	TGTGCCAGCACCGTAGACATTAGCTCCTACGAGCAGTACTTC
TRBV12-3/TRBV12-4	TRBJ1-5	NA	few	CASSLGQVSYQPQHF	TGTGCCAGCAGTTTAGGGCAGGTATCTTATCAGCCCCAGCATTTT
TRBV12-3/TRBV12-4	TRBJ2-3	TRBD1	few	CASRSTGADTQYF	TGTGCCAGCAGATCGACAGGGGCCGATACGCAGTATTTT
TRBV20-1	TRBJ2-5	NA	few	CSARDRGWSETQYF	TGCAGTGCTAGAGATCGGGGGTGGTCGGAGACCCAGTACTTC
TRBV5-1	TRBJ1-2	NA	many	CASSSGPHGSSYGYTF	TGCGCCAGCAGCTCCGGGCCACACGGGTCATCATATGGCTACACCTTC
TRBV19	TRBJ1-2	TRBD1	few	CASSILDRPNYGYTF	TGTGCCAGTAGTATTCTGGACAGGCCGAACTATGGCTACACCTTC
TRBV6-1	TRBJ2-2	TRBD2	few	CASTRSGGNTGELFF	TGTGCCAGCACCCGGAGCGGGGGTAACACCGGGGAGCTGTTTTTT
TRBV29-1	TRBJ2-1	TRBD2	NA	CSVVSGGYNEQFF	TGCAGCGTTGTTTCGGGAGGGTACAATGAGCAGTTCTTC
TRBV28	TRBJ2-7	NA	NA	CASSLGDYEQYF	TGTGCCAGCAGTTTAGGAGATTACGAGCAGTACTTC
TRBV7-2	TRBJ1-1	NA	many	CASSFRAGANTEAFF	TGTGCCAGCAGCTTTCGGGCAGGGGCGAACACTGAAGCTTTCTTT
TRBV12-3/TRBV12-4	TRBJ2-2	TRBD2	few	CASSRLAGGPTGELFF	TGTGCCAGCAGCAGACTAGCGGGAGGGCCCACCGGGGAGCTGTTTTTT
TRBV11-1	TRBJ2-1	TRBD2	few	CASRPGLAGGNEQFF	TGTGCCAGCAGGCCGGGACTAGCGGGTGGAAATGAGCAGTTCTTC
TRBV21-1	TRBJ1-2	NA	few	CASPRRGGPPHGYTF	TGTGCCAGCCCAAGACGTGGGGGTCCCCCCCATGGCTACACCTTC
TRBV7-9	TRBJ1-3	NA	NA	CASSPPGASGNTIYF	TGTGCCAGCAGCCCGCCGGGGGCTTCTGGAAACACCATATATTTT
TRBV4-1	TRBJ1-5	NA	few	CASSQDTVLYSNQPQHF	TGCGCCAGCAGCCAAGATACTGTGCTTTATAGCAATCAGCCCCAGCATTTT
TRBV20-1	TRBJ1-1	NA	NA	CSATSTKGWGAFF	TGCAGTGCCACTAGTACGAAGGGATGGGGAGCTTTCTTT
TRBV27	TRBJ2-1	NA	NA	CASSSGALTSYNEQFF	TGTGCCAGCAGTTCTGGAGCTCTAACCTCCTACAATGAGCAGTTCTTC
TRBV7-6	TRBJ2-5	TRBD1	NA	CASSHRLTGSETQYF	TGTGCCAGCAGCCATCGACTGACAGGGTCGGAGACCCAGTACTTC
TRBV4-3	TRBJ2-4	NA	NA	CASSQDKATAKNIQYF	TGCGCCAGCAGCCAAGATAAGGCTACGGCCAAAAACATTCAGTACTTC
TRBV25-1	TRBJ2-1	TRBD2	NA	CASRELAGNNEQFF	TGTGCCAGCAGAGAACTAGCGGGTAACAATGAGCAGTTCTTC
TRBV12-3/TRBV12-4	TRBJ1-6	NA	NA	CASRGLRNSPLYF	TGTGCCAGCAGGGGTTTAAGGAATTCACCCCTCTACTTT
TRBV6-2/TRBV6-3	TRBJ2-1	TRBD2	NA	CASRGEGLADYNEQFF	TGTGCCAGCAGGGGGGAGGGACTAGCGGATTACAATGAGCAGTTCTTC
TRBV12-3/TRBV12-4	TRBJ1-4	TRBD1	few	CASSPDRGQIELFF	TGTGCCAGCAGCCCGGACAGGGGCCAAATTGAACTGTTTTTT
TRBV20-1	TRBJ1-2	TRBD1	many	CSAQETGFMNYGYTF	TGCAGTGCTCAGGAGACAGGGTTTATGAACTATGGCTACACCTTC
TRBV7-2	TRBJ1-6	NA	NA	CASSFSRRVNSPLHF	TGTGCCAGCAGCTTTTCCCGCAGGGTAAATTCACCCCTCCACTTT
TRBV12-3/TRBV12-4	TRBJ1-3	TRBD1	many	CASSPTGTAGNTIYF	TGTGCCAGCAGTCCCACCGGGACAGCAGGAAACACCATATATTTT
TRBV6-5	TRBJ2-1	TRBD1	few	CASSYFDRGPYNEQFF	TGTGCCAGCAGTTACTTCGACAGGGGACCCTACAATGAGCAGTTCTTC
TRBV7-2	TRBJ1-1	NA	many	CASKTGANTEAFF	TGTGCCAGCAAGACAGGAGCTAACACTGAAGCTTTCTTT
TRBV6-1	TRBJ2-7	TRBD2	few	CASSVALAGSYEQYF	TGTGCCAGCAGTGTGGCACTAGCGGGGAGCTACGAGCAGTACTTC
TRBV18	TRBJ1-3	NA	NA	CASSPGERFNSGNTIYF	TGTGCCAGCTCACCTGGCGAAAGGTTTAACTCTGGAAACACCATATATTTT
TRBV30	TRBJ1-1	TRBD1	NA	CAWSLPGQGGTEAFF	TGTGCCTGGAGTCTACCGGGACAGGGGGGGACTGAAGCTTTCTTT
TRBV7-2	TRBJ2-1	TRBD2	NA	CASSLDPGTKSEQFF	TGTGCCAGCAGCTTAGATCCCGGGACTAAATCTGAGCAGTTCTTC
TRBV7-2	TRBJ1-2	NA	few	CASSLGGNSLSGGYTF	TGTGCCAGCAGCTTAGGAGGGAACTCCCTCTCAGGTGGCTACACCTTC
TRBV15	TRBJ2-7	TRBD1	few	CATSRGTGGKGEQYF	TGTGCCACCAGCAGAGGGACAGGGGGAAAGGGGGAGCAGTACTTC
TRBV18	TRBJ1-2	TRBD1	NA	CASSPDRGTSGYTF	TGTGCCAGCTCACCGGACAGGGGGACTTCTGGCTACACCTTC
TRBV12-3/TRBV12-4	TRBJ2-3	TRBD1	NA	CASSVDREGSQYF	TGTGCCAGCAGTGTAGACAGGGAAGGGTCCCAGTATTTT
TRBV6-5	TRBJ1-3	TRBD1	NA	CASSYSHRTGSFSGNTIYF	TGTGCCAGCAGTTACTCCCATAGGACAGGGAGCTTCTCTGGAAACACCATATATTTT
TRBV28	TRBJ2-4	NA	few	CASSSGLSNQYF	TGTGCCAGCAGTTCGGGACTGTCAAATCAGTACTTC
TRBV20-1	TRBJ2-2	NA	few	CSARDKKQSNTGELFF	TGCAGTGCTAGAGATAAGAAGCAGAGTAACACCGGGGAGCTGTTTTTT
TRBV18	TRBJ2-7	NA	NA	CASSPSTGNYEQYF	TGTGCCAGCTCACCATCAACAGGGAACTACGAGCAGTACTTC
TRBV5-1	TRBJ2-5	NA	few	CASSLSGVEETQYF	TGCGCCAGCAGCCTGTCAGGGGTTGAAGAGACCCAGTACTTC
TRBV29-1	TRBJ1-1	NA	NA	CSVERYRNTEAFF	TGCAGCGTTGAAAGGTACAGAAACACTGAAGCTTTCTTT
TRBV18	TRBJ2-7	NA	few	CASSPPPWDKSSYEQYF	TGTGCCAGCTCACCACCCCCCTGGGATAAAAGCTCCTACGAGCAGTACTTC
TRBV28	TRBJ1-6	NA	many	CASSPGRIYNSPLHF	TGTGCCAGCAGTCCCGGACGGATCTATAATTCACCCCTCCACTTT
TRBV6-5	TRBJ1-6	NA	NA	CASSYSMTAFAPLHF	TGTGCCAGCAGTTACTCGATGACGGCTTTTGCGCCCCTCCACTTT
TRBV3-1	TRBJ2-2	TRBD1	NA	CASSPDGQVNTGELFF	TGTGCCAGCAGCCCCGACGGACAGGTGAACACCGGGGAGCTGTTTTTT
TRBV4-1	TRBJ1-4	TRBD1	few	CASSRTGAVATNEKLFF	TGCGCCAGCAGCCGGACAGGTGCTGTTGCAACTAATGAAAAACTGTTTTTT
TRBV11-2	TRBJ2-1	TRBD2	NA	CASSLSLAGGTNEQFF	TGTGCCAGCAGCCTAAGTTTAGCGGGGGGAACCAATGAGCAGTTCTTC
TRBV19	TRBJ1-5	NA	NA	CASSMKNWGNQPQHF	TGTGCCAGTAGTATGAAGAATTGGGGCAATCAGCCCCAGCATTTT